This record covers a single TCR beta chain. No antigen is known for it. Germline-derived CDR1 and CDR2 are SQVTM and ANQGSEA. This CDR3 region has 12 residues. Trimming stripped 5 bases from V and 7 bases from J, with 14 bases between. The data are from a study of T-cell memory formation after mild COVID-19. Study-wide results and limits: Some clones that responded were present in memory (sampled pre-infection), which suggests cross-reactive memory joined.

From 5'RACE with constant-segment primers came TCR alpha and TCR beta cDNA libraries that carried sample barcodes and UMIs. TCRdb ran MiXCR on the 5' RACE reads and lists one entry per CDR3 protein. There are about 290,000 distinct CDR3 sequences in the sample; roughly 15% occur only once, and 22% lies in the top ten. The sample comprised PBMCs or a T cell subset sorted from them (not recorded which). This chain joins TRBV29-1 and TRBJ1-1; D is perhaps TRBD1 (6 bases). This receptor was taken from a man aged 18 to 35 who had mild COVID-19 (a few samples of this study predate the infection). Cell type and time point are not known. CDR3 DNA sequence: TGCAGCGTTTCCACTGACAGGCTTGAAGCTTTCTTT. This codes for CSVSTDRLEAFF.